The clone carrying this T cell receptor (beta chain) was counted only a few times. What it binds is unknown. The data were taken from a study of cytomegalovirus exposure and HLA in healthy donors. Use of 60 Vbeta and 13 Jbeta primers characterized the PCR. Methods used by the authors: About 80 million unique TCR beta chains, some 9.9 million of them shared, were counted by a later analysis. Produced via immunoSEQ multiplex PCR; TCRdb's table is partial and in-frame only. The DNA gave D and trimming, while V, J and clone size come from that table. The sample consists of 100,000 or so clones, 15% of them appearing once. Germline V gene lookup returns CDR1 SGHRS and CDR2 YFSETQ. The CDR3 spans 14 residues. J gave up 4 bases and V 4 bases, and 6 bases lay outside the gene matches. Study-level points and caveats: Earlier analysis yielded a pattern in which most TCR beta V segments were productive about 90% or about 30% of the time. When analyzed later, a missense DCLRE1C variant was found to be linked to TCR beta V- and J-gene trimming.

The sequenced sample consisted of PBMCs. The chain uses TRBV5-1 and TRBJ1-1; 8 bases line up with TRBD1. This receptor was identified in a female donor in good health and CMV-seronegative. CDR3 residues: CASSTNTGGTEAFF. Written as DNA, the CDR3 is TGCGCCAGCAGCACGAATACAGGGGGCACTGAAGCTTTCTTT. The full variable domain, with the rest looked up from reference TRBV5-1 and TRBJ1-1, is KAGVTQTPRYLIKTRGQQVTLSCSPISGHRSVSWYQQTPGQGLQFLFEYFSETQRNKGNFPGRFSGRQFSNSRSEMNVSTLELGDSALYLCASSTNTGGTEAFFGQGTRLTVV.